One sample yielded the 5 T cell receptor beta chains listed below, sequenced in a study of T cells after posttransplantation cyclophosphamide. This table comes from immunoSEQ multiplex PCR, and its TCRdb copy is limited to in-frame clones, with some not included. Of approximately 26,000 clones listed, about nine tenths are singletons. The sequencing sample was made of PBMCs. These receptors came from a man in his forties or fifties.

The chain joins TRBV29-1 to TRBJ2-3; D perhaps matches TRBD1 (5 bases). CDR1 SQVTM and CDR2 ANQGSEA come from the germline V gene. V lost 3 bases and J 3 bases, leaving 7 bases between the germline ends. This CDR3 is 12 amino acids long. The CDR3 DNA sequence: TGCAGCGTTGAGAAGGGGACAGATACGCAGTATTTT. Translation: CSVEKGTDTQYF.

V usage is TRBV5-1 and J usage is TRBJ1-1, with unresolved D. Germline CDR1 reads SGHRS; CDR2 reads YFSETQ. This CDR3 is built from 13 residues. V was trimmed by 2 bases and J by 3 bases, leaving 8 bases between them. CDR3 nucleotide sequence: TGCGCCAGCAGCTTCGCAGAGGACACTGAAGCTTTCTTT. It is translated as CASSFAEDTEAFF.

This clone has just a few counts. The chain combines TRBV7-8 with TRBJ1-5; D uncertain. Germline V gene sequence: CDR1 SGHVS, CDR2 FQNEAQ. CDR3 size: 15 residues. The germline V and J ends were trimmed by 1 base and 0 bases, with 7 bases remaining between them. The CDR3 DNA is TGTGCCAGCAGCTTAGTGAGGGATAGCAATCAGCCCCAGCATTTT. Protein sequence: CASSLVRDSNQPQHF.

This chain connects TRBV5-1 to TRBJ2-3, with 8 bases that match TRBD1. This CDR3 comprises 14 residues. In germline, CDR1 is SGHRS, CDR2 YFSETQ. The trim removed 3 bases at V and 5 bases at J, leaving 5 bases unmatched. CDR3 sequence reads: CASSYGTGQDTQYF. CDR3 DNA sequence: TGCGCCAGCAGCTACGGGACAGGTCAAGATACGCAGTATTTT.

The V gene is TRBV10-2, the J gene TRBJ2-1; maybe TRBD2 (5 bases). Germline CDR1 WSHSY, CDR2 SAAADI. The CDR3 runs 12 residues. Trimming removed 6 bases at V and 5 bases at J, with 8 bases between. This CDR3 is CASRRVNNEQFF. CDR3 bases: TGCGCCAGCAGGAGGGTCAACAATGAGCAGTTCTTC.